This T cell receptor beta chain was sequenced during a study of beta chain features in type 1 diabetes. Study-wide points: Shorter TCRB CDR3s, moderately but significantly so, were found in Type 1 diabetes patients in all four CD4+ subsets.

V gave up 6 bases and J gave up 3 bases, with 9 bases separating them. This CDR3 is 11 amino acids long. Germline-derived CDR1 and CDR2 are DFQATT and SNEGSKA (reference sequence). Notes on this clone: As yet, its antigen is unknown.

All of the isolated RNA was reverse transcribed, so expressed TCRB transcripts were sequenced. Clones were read by immunoSEQ multiplex PCR, and TCRdb kept only the in-frame ones, dropping some. Of roughly 290,000 clones listed, over 14% are singletons. The V gene is TRBV20-1, the J gene TRBJ2-7; D may be TRBD2 (5 bases). Specimen: naive CD4+ T cells from blood. The source of this sequence is a man aged 18 to 29 with type 1 diabetes. In nucleotides, the CDR3 is TGCAGTGCCCACGACTACTACGAGCAGTACTTC. Translating it yields CSAHDYYEQYF.